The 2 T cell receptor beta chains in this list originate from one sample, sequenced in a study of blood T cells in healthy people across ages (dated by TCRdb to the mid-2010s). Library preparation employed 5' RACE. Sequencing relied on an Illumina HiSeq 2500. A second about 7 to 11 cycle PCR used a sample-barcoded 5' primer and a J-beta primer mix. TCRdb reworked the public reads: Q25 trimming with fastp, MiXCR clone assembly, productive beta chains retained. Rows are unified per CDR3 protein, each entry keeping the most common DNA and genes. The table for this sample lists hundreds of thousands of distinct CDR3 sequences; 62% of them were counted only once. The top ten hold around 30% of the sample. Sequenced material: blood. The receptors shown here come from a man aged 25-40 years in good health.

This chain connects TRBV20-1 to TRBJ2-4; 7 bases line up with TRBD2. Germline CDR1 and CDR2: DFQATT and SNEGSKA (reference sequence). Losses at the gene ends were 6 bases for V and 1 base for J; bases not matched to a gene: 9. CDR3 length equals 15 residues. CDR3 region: CSALPGGGAKNIQYF. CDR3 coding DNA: TGCAGTGCCCTCCCCGGGGGAGGGGCCAAAAACATTCAGTACTTC.

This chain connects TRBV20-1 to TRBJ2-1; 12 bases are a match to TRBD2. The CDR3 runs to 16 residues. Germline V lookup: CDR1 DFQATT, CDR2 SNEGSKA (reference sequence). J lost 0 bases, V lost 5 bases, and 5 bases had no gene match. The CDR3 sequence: CSAQTSGGSSYNEQFF. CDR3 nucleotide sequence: TGCAGTGCTCAGACTAGCGGGGGTAGCTCCTACAATGAGCAGTTCTTC.